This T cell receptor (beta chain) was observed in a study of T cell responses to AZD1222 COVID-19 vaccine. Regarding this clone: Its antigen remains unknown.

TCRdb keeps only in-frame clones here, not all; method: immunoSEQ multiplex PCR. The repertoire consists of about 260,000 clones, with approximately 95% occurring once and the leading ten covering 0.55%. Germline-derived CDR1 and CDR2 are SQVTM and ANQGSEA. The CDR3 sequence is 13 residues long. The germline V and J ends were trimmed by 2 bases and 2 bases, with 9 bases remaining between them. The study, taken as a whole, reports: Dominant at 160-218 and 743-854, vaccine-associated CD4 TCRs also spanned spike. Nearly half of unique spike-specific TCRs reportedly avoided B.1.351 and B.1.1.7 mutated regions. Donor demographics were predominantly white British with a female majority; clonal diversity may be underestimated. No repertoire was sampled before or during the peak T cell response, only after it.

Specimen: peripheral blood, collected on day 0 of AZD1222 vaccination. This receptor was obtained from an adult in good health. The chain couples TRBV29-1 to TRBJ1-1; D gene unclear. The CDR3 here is CSVETSQNTEAFF. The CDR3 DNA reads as TGCAGCGTTGAAACCTCCCAAAACACTGAAGCTTTCTTT.